This T cell receptor beta chain was profiled in a study of a mutant IDH1 vaccine in newly diagnosed glioma. As for the study in general: Therapy received beforehand was radiotherapy, temozolomide, or both, with most patients given both.

Sequencing used immunoSEQ multiplex PCR; TCRdb keeps in-frame clones, though not all of them. The sample records some 120,000 clones, around four fifths being singletons. To note about this clone: Its antigen is unidentified.

The time point: week 11, during vaccination. Topical imiquimod accompanied each vaccine dose, which consisted of 300 ug of mutant IDH1 20-mer peptide. CDR3 size: 16 residues. The V gene lost 2 bases and the J gene lost 1 base, with 15 bases spanning the gap. The germline V gene has CDR1 SGHNT and CDR2 YYREEE (reference sequence). The material sequenced was PBMCs, taken from a glioma patient whose treatment included an IDH1 peptide vaccine. This clonotype was obtained from a man aged 35-49 years with glioma. The chain has TRBV5-4 and TRBJ1-1, with a tentative D call TRBD1 (6 bases). The CDR3 nucleotides read TGTGCCAGCAGCTTAGAAAGGGGGTGGGGGAACACTGAAGCTTTCTTT. Its protein product is CASSLERGWGNTEAFF.